These T cell receptor beta chains were read from a single sample in a study of control samples from healthy donors and cancer patients. Here immunoSEQ multiplex PCR was the method, and the copy in TCRdb shows in-frame clones only, minus some. The sample yields 350,000 to 450,000 clones, 80% to 95% seen once. Sequenced input: PBMCs. The receptors here all came from a middle-aged man with head and neck cancer. Each CDR3 is given without its conserved first and last residue. Each record gives: V gene, CDR3 protein.

>TRBV12-5
ASARSGGGRNEQF
>TRBV19
ATAGADTQY
>TRBV5-8
ASSLVKRAEAF
>TRBV10-3
AISESIRGRDYEQY
>TRBV19
ASSNDREGLASYEQY
>TRBV7-8
ASTGVGGVRDTQY
>TRBV4-1
ASSQGKTPSADTQY
>TRBV11-2
ASSLIVNTEAF
>TRBV28
ASSLPQGQAEAF
>TRBV27
ASSLWATGTVAGYT
>TRBV29-1
SVDRQGHTEAF
>TRBV11-3
ASSRSGTVNTGELF
>TRBV7-2
ASSFARLANEKLF
>TRBV5-6
ASSTSGTRGEQY
>TRBV27
ASSPRVAGKRYNEQF
>TRBV20-1
SARGGGEAF
>TRBV4-3
ASSQARTSGVGETQY
>TRBV2
ASTQPDRGQTGELF
>TRBV12-3/TRBV12-4
ASSLVGTSEAF
>TRBV6-5
ASSYHRDSSSYEQY
>TRBV19
ASKDSGNKVGDEQY
>TRBV12-5
ASGLGGTYNEQF
>TRBV29-1
SGRAGAGYGQF
>TRBV7-3
ASSLVSGTANTGELF
>TRBV4-3
ASSQGATEAF
>TRBV7-3
ASSFLAGGNTGELF
>TRBV5-1
ASSKSDRSGANVLT
>TRBV6-5
ASSPSAILHTEAF
>TRBV6-2/TRBV6-3
ASSYWVSNQPQH
>TRBV5-1
ASSAAGLAGGYEQY
>TRBV4-2
ASSPETGGEGYT
>TRBV9
ASSPGISNQPQH
>TRBV11-2
ASSLEGSEQF
>TRBV19
ASSIIKTRSGYT
>TRBV5-5
ASSLAVGGGDTEAF
>TRBV6-6
ASSFTGFGNTIY
>TRBV6-5
ASSYRFTGGFGYT
>TRBV6-5
ASSSLREQF
>TRBV29-1
SVETGQGADTQY
>TRBV5-1
ASIRYGANVLT
>TRBV5-1
ASSSSGSNYGYT
>TRBV15
ATSRVGQGGQPQH
>TRBV30
AWRTGFNYGYT
>TRBV19
ASGNRGQETQY
>TRBV5-1
ASSLEAGNYNEQF
>TRBV3-1/TRBV3-2
ASSLMRLAGTNYNEQF